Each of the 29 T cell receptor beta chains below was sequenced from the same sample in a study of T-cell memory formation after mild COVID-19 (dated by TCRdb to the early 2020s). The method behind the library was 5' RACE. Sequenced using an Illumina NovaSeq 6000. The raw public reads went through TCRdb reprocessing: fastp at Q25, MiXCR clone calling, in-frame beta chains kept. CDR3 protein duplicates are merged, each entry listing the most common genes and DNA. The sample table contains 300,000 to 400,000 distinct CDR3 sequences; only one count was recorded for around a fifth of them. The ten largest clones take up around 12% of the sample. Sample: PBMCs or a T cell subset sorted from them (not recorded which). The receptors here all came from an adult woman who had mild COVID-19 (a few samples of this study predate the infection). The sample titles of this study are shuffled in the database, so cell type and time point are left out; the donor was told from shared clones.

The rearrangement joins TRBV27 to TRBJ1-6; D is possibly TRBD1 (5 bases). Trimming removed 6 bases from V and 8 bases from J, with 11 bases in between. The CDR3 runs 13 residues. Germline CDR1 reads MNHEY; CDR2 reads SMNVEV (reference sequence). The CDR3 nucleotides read TGTGCCAGCAGCCATACGGGGGATTCACCCCTCCACTTT. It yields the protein CASSHTGDSPLHF.

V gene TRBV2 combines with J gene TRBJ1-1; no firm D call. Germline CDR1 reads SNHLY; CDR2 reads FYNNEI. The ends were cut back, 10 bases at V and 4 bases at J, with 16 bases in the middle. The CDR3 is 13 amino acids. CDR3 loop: CATSESGSTEAFF. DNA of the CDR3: TGTGCCACCTCAGAGAGTGGGAGCACTGAAGCTTTCTTT. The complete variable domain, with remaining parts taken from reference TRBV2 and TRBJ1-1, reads EPEVTQTPSHQVTQMGQEVILRCVPISNHLYFYWYRQILGQKVEFLVSFYNNEISEKSEIFDDQFSVERPDGSNFTLKIRSTKLEDSAMYFCATSESGSTEAFFGQGTRLTVV.

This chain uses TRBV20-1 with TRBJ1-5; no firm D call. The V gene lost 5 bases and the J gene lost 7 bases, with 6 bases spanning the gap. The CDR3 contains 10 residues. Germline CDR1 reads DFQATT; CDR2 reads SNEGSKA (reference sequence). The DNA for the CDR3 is TGCAGTGCTCCAGGACAGCCCCAGCATTTT. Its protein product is CSAPGQPQHF.

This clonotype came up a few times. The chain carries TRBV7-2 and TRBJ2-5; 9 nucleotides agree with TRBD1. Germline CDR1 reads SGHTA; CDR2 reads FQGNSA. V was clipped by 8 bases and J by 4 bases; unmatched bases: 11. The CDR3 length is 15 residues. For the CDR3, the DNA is TGTGCCAGCGAAACCGGGACAGGGTCAGTAGAGACCCAGTACTTC. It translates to CASETGTGSVETQYF.

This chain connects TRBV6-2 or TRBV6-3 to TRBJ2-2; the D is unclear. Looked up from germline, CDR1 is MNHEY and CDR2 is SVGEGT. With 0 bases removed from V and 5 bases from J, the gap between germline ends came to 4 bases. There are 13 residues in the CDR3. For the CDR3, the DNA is TGTGCCAGCAGTTACTCCCGTACCGGGGAGCTGTTTTTT. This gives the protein CASSYSRTGELFF.

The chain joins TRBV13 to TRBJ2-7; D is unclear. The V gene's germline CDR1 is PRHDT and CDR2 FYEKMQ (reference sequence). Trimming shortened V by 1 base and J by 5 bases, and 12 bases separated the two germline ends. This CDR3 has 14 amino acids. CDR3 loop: CASSLDRFKDEQYF. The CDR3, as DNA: TGTGCCAGCAGCTTAGACCGGTTCAAGGACGAGCAGTACTTC.

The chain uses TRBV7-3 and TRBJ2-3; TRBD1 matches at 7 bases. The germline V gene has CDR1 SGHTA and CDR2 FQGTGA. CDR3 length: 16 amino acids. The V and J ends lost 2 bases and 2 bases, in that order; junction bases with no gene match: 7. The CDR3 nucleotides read TGTGCCAGCAGCTTAGGTGTCAGGGGGAACACAGATACGCAGTATTTT. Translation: CASSLGVRGNTDTQYF. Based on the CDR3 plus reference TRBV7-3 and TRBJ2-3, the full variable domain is GAGVSQTPSNKVTEKGKYVELRCDPISGHTALYWYRQSLGQGPEFLIYFQGTGAADDSGLPNDRFFAVRPEGSVSTLKIQRTERGDSAVYLCASSLGVRGNTDTQYFGPGTRLTVL.

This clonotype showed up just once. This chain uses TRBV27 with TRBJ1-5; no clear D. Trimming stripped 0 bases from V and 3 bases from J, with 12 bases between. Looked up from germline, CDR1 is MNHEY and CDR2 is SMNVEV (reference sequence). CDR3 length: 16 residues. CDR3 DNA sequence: TGTGCCAGCAGTTTATCCGGAAAGGGCGACAATCAGCCCCAGCATTTT. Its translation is CASSLSGKGDNQPQHF.

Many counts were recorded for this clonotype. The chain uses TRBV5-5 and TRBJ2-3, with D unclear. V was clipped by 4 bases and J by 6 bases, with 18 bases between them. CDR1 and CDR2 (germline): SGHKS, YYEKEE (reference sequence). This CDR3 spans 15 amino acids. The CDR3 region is CASSLKQPTIDTQYF. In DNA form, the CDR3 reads TGTGCCAGCAGCCTGAAGCAGCCTACCATCGATACGCAGTATTTT.

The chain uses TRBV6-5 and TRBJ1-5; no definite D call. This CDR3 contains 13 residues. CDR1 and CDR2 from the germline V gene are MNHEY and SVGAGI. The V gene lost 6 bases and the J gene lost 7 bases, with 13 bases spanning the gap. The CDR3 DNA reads TGTGCCAGCAGCCCGCGGAGAGGGCAGCCCCAGCATTTT. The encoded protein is CASSPRRGQPQHF.

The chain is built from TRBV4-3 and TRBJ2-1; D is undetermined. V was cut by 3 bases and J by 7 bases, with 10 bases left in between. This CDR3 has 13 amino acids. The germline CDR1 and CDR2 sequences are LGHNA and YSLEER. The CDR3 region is CASSHLRGNEQFF. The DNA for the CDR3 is TGCGCCAGCAGCCACCTCCGAGGTAATGAGCAGTTCTTC.

This chain's CDR3 is CASSLLQATGELFF. CDR3 coding DNA: TGTGCCAGCAGTTTATTACAGGCCACCGGGGAGCTGTTTTTT. The genes are TRBV12-3 or TRBV12-4 and TRBJ2-2; possibly TRBD1 for D (5 bases). With 2 bases removed from V and 4 bases from J, the gap between germline ends came to 8 bases. This CDR3 comprises 14 residues.

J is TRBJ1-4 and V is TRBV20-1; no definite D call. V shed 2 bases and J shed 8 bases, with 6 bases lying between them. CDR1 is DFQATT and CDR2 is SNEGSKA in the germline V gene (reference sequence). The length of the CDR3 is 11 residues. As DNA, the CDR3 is TGCAGTGCTAGAACACAGGAAAAACTGTTTTTT. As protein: CSARTQEKLFF.

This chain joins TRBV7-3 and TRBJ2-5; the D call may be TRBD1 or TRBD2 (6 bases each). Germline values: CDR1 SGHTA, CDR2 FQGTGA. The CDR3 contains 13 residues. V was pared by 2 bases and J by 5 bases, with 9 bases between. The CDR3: CASSLRRGETQYF. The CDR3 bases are TGTGCCAGCAGCTTACGGAGGGGGGAGACCCAGTACTTC.

In DNA, the CDR3 is TGCGCCAGCAGCCAAGTGGGACAGGTATCCACCGGGGAGCTGTTTTTT. Amino acids: CASSQVGQVSTGELFF. The chain couples TRBV4-1 to TRBJ2-2, with TRBD1 matching over 8 bases. Per the germline V gene, CDR1 is MGHRA and CDR2 is YSYEKL. After removal of 1 base from V and 4 bases from J, the junction contained 5 bases not matched to a gene. The CDR3 has 16 amino acids.

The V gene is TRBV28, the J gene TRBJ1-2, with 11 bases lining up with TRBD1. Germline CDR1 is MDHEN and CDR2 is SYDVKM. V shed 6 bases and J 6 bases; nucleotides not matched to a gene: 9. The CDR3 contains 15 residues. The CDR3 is CASRDPGQGDDGYTF. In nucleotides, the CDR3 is TGTGCCAGCAGGGACCCGGGACAGGGGGACGATGGCTACACCTTC.

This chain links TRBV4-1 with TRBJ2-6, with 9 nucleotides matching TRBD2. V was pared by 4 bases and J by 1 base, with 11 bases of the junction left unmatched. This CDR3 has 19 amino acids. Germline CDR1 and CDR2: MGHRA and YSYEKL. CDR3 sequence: CASSRGASGVLSGANVLTF. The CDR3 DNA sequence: TGCGCCAGCAGCCGAGGGGCTAGCGGGGTTCTGTCTGGGGCCAACGTCCTGACTTTC.

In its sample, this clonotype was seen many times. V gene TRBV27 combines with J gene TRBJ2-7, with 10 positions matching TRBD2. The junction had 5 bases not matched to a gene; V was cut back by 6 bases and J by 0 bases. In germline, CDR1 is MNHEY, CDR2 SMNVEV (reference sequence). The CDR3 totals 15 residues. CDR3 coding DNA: TGTGCCAGCAGAATGAAGCGGGGGGGCTCCTACGAGCAGTACTTC. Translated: CASRMKRGGSYEQYF.

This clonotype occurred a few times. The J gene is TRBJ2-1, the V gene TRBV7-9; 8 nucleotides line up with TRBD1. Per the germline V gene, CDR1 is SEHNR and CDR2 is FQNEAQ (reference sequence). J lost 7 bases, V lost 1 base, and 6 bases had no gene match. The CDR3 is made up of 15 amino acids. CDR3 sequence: CASSLGTGPPNEQFF. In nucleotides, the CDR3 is TGTGCCAGCAGCTTAGGGACAGGGCCCCCAAATGAGCAGTTCTTC.

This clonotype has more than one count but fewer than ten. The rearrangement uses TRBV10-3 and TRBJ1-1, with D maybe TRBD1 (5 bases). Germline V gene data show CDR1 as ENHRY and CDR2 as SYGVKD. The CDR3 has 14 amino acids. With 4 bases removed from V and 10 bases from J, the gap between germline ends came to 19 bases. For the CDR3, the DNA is TGTGCCATCAGTGGAGCAGGGCTACTGGACGGAGCTTTCTTT. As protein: CAISGAGLLDGAFF.

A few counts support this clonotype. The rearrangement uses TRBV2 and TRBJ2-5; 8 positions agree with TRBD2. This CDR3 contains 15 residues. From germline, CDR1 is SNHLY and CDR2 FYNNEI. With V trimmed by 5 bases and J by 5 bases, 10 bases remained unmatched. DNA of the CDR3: TGTGCCAGCAGTCTCTCATCGGCGGGAGGCGAGACCCAGTACTTC. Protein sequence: CASSLSSAGGETQYF.

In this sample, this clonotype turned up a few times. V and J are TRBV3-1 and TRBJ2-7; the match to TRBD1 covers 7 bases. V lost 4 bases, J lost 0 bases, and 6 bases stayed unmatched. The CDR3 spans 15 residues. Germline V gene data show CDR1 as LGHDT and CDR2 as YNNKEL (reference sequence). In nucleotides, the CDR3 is TGTGCCAGCAGCCCCGGGACAGACAGCTCCTACGAGCAGTACTTC. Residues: CASSPGTDSSYEQYF.

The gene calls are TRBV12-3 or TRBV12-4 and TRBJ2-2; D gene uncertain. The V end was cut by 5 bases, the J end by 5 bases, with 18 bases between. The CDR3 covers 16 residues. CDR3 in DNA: TGTGCCAGCAGTCTGGTTATGTTGATGGGGACCGGGGAGCTGTTTTTT. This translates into CASSLVMLMGTGELFF.

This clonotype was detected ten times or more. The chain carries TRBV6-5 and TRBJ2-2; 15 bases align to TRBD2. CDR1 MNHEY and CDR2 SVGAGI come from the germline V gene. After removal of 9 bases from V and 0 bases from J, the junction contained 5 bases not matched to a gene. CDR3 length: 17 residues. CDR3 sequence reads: CASRGLAGGPNTGELFF. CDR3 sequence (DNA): TGTGCCAGTCGAGGACTAGCGGGAGGGCCGAACACCGGGGAGCTGTTTTTT.

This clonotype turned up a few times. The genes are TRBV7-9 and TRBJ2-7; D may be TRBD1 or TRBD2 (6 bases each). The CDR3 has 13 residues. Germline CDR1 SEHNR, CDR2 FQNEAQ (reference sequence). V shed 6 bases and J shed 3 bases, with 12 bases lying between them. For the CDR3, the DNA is TGTGCCAGCAGGGGGGGCAGAAACTACGAGCAGTACTTC. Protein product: CASRGGRNYEQYF.

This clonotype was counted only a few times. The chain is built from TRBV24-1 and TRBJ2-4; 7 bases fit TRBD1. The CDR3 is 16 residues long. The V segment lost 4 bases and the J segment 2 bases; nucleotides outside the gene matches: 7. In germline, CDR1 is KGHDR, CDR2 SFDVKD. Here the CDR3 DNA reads TGTGCCACCAGTGACCCAAAGACAGGGACCAAAAACATTCAGTACTTC. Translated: CATSDPKTGTKNIQYF.

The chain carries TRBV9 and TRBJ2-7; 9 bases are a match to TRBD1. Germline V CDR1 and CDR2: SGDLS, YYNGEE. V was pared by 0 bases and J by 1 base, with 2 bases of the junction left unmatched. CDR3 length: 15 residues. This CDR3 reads CASSVGGTGSYEQYF. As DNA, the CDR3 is TGTGCCAGCAGCGTAGGTGGGACAGGGTCCTACGAGCAGTACTTC.

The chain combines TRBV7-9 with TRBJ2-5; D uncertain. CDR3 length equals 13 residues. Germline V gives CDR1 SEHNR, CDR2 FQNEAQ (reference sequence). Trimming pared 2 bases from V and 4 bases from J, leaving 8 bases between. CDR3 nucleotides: TGTGCCAGCAGCTTACTATTCGGAGAGACCCAGTACTTC. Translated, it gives CASSLLFGETQYF.

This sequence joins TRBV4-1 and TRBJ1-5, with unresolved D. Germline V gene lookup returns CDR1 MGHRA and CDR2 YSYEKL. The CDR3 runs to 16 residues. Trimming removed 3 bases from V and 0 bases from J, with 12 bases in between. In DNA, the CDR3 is TGCGCCAGCAGCCAGGGCGGGTTTAATAGCAATCAGCCCCAGCATTTT. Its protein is CASSQGGFNSNQPQHF.